These 13 T cell receptor beta chains were sequenced from one sample in a study of cytomegalovirus exposure and HLA in healthy donors. Primers for the PCR totalled 60 Vbeta and 13 Jbeta. The method was immunoSEQ multiplex PCR; TCRdb's version includes in-frame clones alone and lacks a portion of them. Of fewer than 250,000 clones listed, about four fifths are singletons. The specimen sequenced was PBMCs. The origin of the receptors is a young man in good health and CMV-seronegative.

This clone was detected only once. V gene TRBV19 combines with J gene TRBJ2-2; 10 bases align to TRBD1. The germline gives CDR1 LNHDA, CDR2 SQIVND (reference sequence). The V segment lost 5 bases and the J segment 2 bases; nucleotides outside the gene matches: 8. The CDR3 extends over 17 amino acids. The CDR3 sequence is CASSLLGQGVNTGELFF. As DNA, the CDR3 is TGTGCCAGTAGTCTCCTCGGACAGGGGGTAAACACCGGGGAGCTGTTTTTT.

This clone is a singleton in its sample. The V and J genes are TRBV5-1 and TRBJ1-3; D is unresolved. The CDR3 runs to 14 residues. Germline loops: CDR1 SGHRS, CDR2 YFSETQ. The ends were cut back, 4 bases at V and 2 bases at J, with 10 bases in the middle. CDR3 sequence: CASSAGLPGNTIYF. As DNA, the CDR3 is TGCGCCAGCAGCGCGGGCCTTCCTGGAAACACCATATATTTT.

V usage is TRBV20-1 and J usage is TRBJ1-2; 7 nucleotides align to TRBD1. CDR1 is DFQATT, CDR2 SNEGSKA, per germline (reference sequence). V dropped 6 bases and J dropped 8; count of bases not matched to a gene: 6. This CDR3 comprises 11 residues. The CDR3 DNA follows: TGCAGTGCCAAACAGGGGAGGGGCTACACCTTC. This codes for CSAKQGRGYTF.

The V and J genes are TRBV2 and TRBJ1-3; D unresolved. The CDR3 has 13 amino acids. Trimming removed 5 bases at V and 8 bases at J, with 13 bases between. The germline gives CDR1 SNHLY, CDR2 FYNNEI. CDR3 sequence (DNA): TGTGCCAGCAGTTACACCGTCCGGGACACCATATATTTT. Residues: CASSYTVRDTIYF.

A few counts support this clone. The rearrangement links TRBV7-8 to TRBJ2-3, with 9 bases identical to TRBD2. The CDR3 totals 16 residues. Germline V lookup: CDR1 SGHVS, CDR2 FQNEAQ. V lost 5 bases to trimming and J lost 2 bases; unmatched junction nucleotides: 8. The CDR3 DNA follows: TGTGCCAGCAGCACAATGGCGGGGGGGAACACAGATACGCAGTATTTT. Encoded protein: CASSTMAGGNTDTQYF.

This clone was picked up one time. The rearrangement joins TRBV5-8 to TRBJ2-1; D might be TRBD1 (6 bases). Germline V CDR1 and CDR2: SGHTS, YDEGEE. This CDR3 comprises 15 residues. Trimming took 4 bases from V and 7 from J, leaving 18 bases between them. Here the CDR3 reads CASSAIKKGVNEQFF. The DNA of the CDR3 is TGTGCCAGCAGCGCGATTAAAAAGGGGGTAAATGAGCAGTTCTTC.

The chain links TRBV5-5 to TRBJ2-5; possible D gene TRBD1, 6 bases. The CDR3 is made up of 15 amino acids. CDR1 and CDR2 (germline): SGHKS, YYEKEE (reference sequence). V was trimmed by 4 bases and J by 4 bases, leaving 17 bases between them. Here the CDR3 reads CASSRLGGVGETQYF. The CDR3 nucleotides read TGTGCCAGCAGCAGGCTAGGGGGTGTTGGAGAGACCCAGTACTTC.

This clone was found a few times. The CDR3 loop reads CASSSRLAGVIRETQYF. CDR3 in DNA: TGTGCCAGCAGTTCTCGGCTAGCGGGGGTAATCCGAGAGACCCAGTACTTC. V gene TRBV14 combines with J gene TRBJ2-5; 10 bases align to TRBD2. Germline V gene lookup returns CDR1 SGHDN and CDR2 FVKESK. Losses at the gene ends were 6 bases for V and 4 bases for J; bases not matched to a gene: 14. CDR3 length: 17 residues. Full variable domain (remainder filled in from reference TRBV14 and TRBJ2-5): EAGVTQFPSHSVIEKGQTVTLRCDPISGHDNLYWYRRVMGKEIKFLLHFVKESKQDESGMPNNRFLAERTGGTYSTLKVQPAELEDSGVYFCASSSRLAGVIRETQYFGPGTRLLVL.

Note on this clone: The germline gene is not matched at one end of the junction; a read error may be the cause. CDR3 sequence: CSSSLMGTGDYEQYF. The CDR3 bases are TGTTCCAGCAGCTTAATGGGGACAGGGGACTACGAGCAGTACTTC. The V and J genes are TRBV7-9 and TRBJ2-7; 10 nucleotides line up with TRBD1. Germline lookup yields CDR1 SEHNR and CDR2 FQNEAQ (reference sequence). The CDR3 has 15 residues.

The rearrangement links TRBV7-3 to TRBJ2-2, with D possibly matching TRBD1 (5 bases). CDR3 length: 16 residues. CDR1 is SGHTA and CDR2 is FQGTGA in the germline V gene. The V and J ends lost 1 base and 4 bases respectively, with 13 bases between them. The CDR3 region has the DNA TGTGCCAGCAGCTTAAATCAGGGTATCGGCACCGGGGAGCTGTTTTTT. Translated: CASSLNQGIGTGELFF.

The rearrangement links TRBV21-1 to TRBJ2-5; no DNA check was done on the table's D call, TRBD2. TRBV21-1 corresponds to a pseudogene. This CDR3 region has 15 residues. The CDR3 coding sequence is TGTGCCAGCAGCAAAGTCCGAGGGAGTAAAGAGACCCAGTACTTC. As protein: CASSKVRGSKETQYF.

The chain couples TRBV11-3 to TRBJ2-1; 7 bases fit TRBD2. CDR1 and CDR2 (germline): SGHNT, YENEEA. The CDR3 totals 14 residues. Losses at the gene ends were 5 bases for V and 0 bases for J; bases not matched to a gene: 1. The CDR3 bases are TGTGCCAGCAGCCCGGGGGGCTCCTACAATGAGCAGTTCTTC. This translates into CASSPGGSYNEQFF.

This clone was recorded a few times. The V gene is TRBV10-1, the J gene TRBJ2-5; 8 bases line up with TRBD1. The CDR3 is made up of 16 amino acids. The germline gives CDR1 WNHNN, CDR2 SYGVQD (reference sequence). J was trimmed by 3 bases and V by 6 bases; bases with no gene match: 12. CDR3: CASSRQGNFWKETQYF. The CDR3 DNA sequence: TGCGCCAGCAGCCGACAGGGGAATTTTTGGAAAGAGACCCAGTACTTC.